This T cell receptor beta chain is from a study of response to subunit inactivated influenza vaccine. Whole-study findings and limits: Each seasonal influenza vaccination, the authors suggested, recruits few new T cells.

One entry per CDR3 protein results from TCRdb running MiXCR on the RT-PCR reads. The sample has 500,000 to 600,000 distinct CDR3 sequences, 12% seen once. Concerning this clonotype itself: Its antigen is undetermined.

CDR1 and CDR2 (germline): MDHEN, SYDVKM. The length of the CDR3 is 16 residues. J lost 9 bases, V lost 4 bases, and 12 bases had no gene match. V usage is TRBV28 and J usage is TRBJ1-6, with TRBD1 matching over 7 bases. The sequencing here drew on PBMCs from blood, taken on the day of vaccination. The clonotype originates from a man between 45 and 60 years old who received an inactivated influenza vaccine. The CDR3 coding sequence is TGTGCCAGCAGTTCTCATAACAGGGGTTATGGTTCACCCCTCCACTTT. It is translated as CASSSHNRGYGSPLHF.